These T cell receptor beta chains were read from a single sample in a study of blood T cell repertoires in COVID-19. Only in-frame clones appear in the TCRdb table, and some are missing; sequencing was by immunoSEQ multiplex PCR. Of 80,000 or so clones listed, approximately 85% were seen once; the top ten hold approximately 9.9%. The specimen was peripheral blood. Receptors were obtained from a man between 60 and 75 years old with COVID-19, enrolled during active disease. The CDR3 runs from the conserved cysteine through the conserved F or W. The D gene is left open where the match is weak. Clone size is not always given. Where it is, it says once, few, many or a class for expanded clones.

d_gene	abundance	j_gene	v_gene	CDR3nt	CDR3aa
-	-	TRBJ1-2	TRBV27	TGTGCCAGCAGTTCCTTCCAGAGGGAGGGCTACACCTTC	CASSSFQREGYTF
TRBD2	-	TRBJ2-3	TRBV11-3	TGTGCCAGCAGCCATAATTCGGGACTAGATGTTTCTGTTGATACGCAGTATTTT	CASSHNSGLDVSVDTQYF
-	-	TRBJ1-5	TRBV7-9	TGTGCCAGCAGCCCACTCAGTCGGGGGCAGCCCCAGCATTTT	CASSPLSRGQPQHF
TRBD2	-	TRBJ2-3	TRBV7-3	TGTGCCAGCAGTTTAGCGGGGGTCACAGATACGCAGTATTTT	CASSLAGVTDTQYF
TRBD1	-	TRBJ1-1	TRBV7-9	TGTGCCAGCAGCTTTGGGACAGGGGGCGCGTACACTGAAGCTTTCTTT	CASSFGTGGAYTEAFF
TRBD2	once	TRBJ2-7	TRBV7-9	TGTGCCAGCAGCCAAGCGGGAGGGACTTCCTACGAGCAGTACTTC	CASSQAGGTSYEQYF
TRBD1	-	TRBJ1-5	TRBV5-3	TGTGCCAGAAGACAGGGGAGGAATCAGCCCCAGCATTTT	CARRQGRNQPQHF
TRBD1	-	TRBJ2-7	TRBV5-1	TGCGCCAGCAGTTTCACGGGACAGTCCTACGAGCAGTACTTC	CASSFTGQSYEQYF
-	-	TRBJ1-1	TRBV6-2/TRBV6-3	TGTGCCAGCAGTTACGGGGGGACGGGGGCTTTCTTT	CASSYGGTGAFF
TRBD1	few	TRBJ2-4	TRBV28	TGTGCCACCGTCGCCAAAATGATAAACAGGGGACCGACGAGAGGGTACATTCAGTACTTC	CATVAKMINRGPTRGYIQYF
-	-	TRBJ2-2	TRBV2	TGTGCCAGCAGTGAAAGAGGCAGACACACCGGGGAGCTGTTTTTT	CASSERGRHTGELFF
-	-	TRBJ1-1	TRBV11-3	TGTGCCAGCAGCTTAGATGGGGGGAGGACTGAAGCTTTCTTT	CASSLDGGRTEAFF
TRBD2	-	TRBJ2-7	TRBV10-2	TGCGCCAGCAGTGAAATTCGGGGGGGGCTGCAGAACGAGCAGTACTTC	CASSEIRGGLQNEQYF
-	-	TRBJ2-2	TRBV29-1	TGCAGCGTTGAATTGTTTGGGGCCGGGAGAAGCGGGGAGCTGTTTTTT	CSVELFGAGRSGELFF
-	once	TRBJ2-3	TRBV3-1/TRBV3-2	TGTGCCAGCAGCCTAGAAGACAGGTCATGGGATACGCAGTATTTT	CASSLEDRSWDTQYF
-	-	TRBJ1-4	TRBV28	TGTGCCAGCAGTGACAGTCCGCTTGAAAAACTGTTTTTT	CASSDSPLEKLFF
TRBD1	-	TRBJ2-7	TRBV4-1	TGCGCCAGCAGCCGACAGGGCTTGGGCTCCTACGAGCAGTACTTC	CASSRQGLGSYEQYF
TRBD1	-	TRBJ2-3	TRBV2	TGTGCCAGCAGTCGAGGGACAGGGGGCGGCACAGATACGCAGTATTTT	CASSRGTGGGTDTQYF
-	-	TRBJ1-2	TRBV6-5	TGTGCCAGCAGCCCCACCGACGGAGGCGGCTACACCTTC	CASSPTDGGGYTF
-	-	TRBJ2-1	TRBV3-1/TRBV3-2	TGTGCCAGCAGCCAAGTTGCGAGCAATGAGCAGTTCTTC	CASSQVASNEQFF
-	-	TRBJ2-7	TRBV6-2/TRBV6-3	TGTGCCAGCAGTTACGTGGTGCGGGAGCAGTACTTC	CASSYVVREQYF
-	-	TRBJ2-7	TRBV24-1	TGTGCCACCAGCCCCGGACAGACCTACGAGCAGTACTTC	CATSPGQTYEQYF
TRBD1	-	TRBJ1-5	TRBV19	TGTGCCAGTAGTGCAATTGACAGGGGAGATCAGCCCCAGCATTTT	CASSAIDRGDQPQHF
-	-	TRBJ2-1	TRBV4-1	TGCGCCAGCAGCCAAGACGCGATCAGGGTGAATGAGCAGTTCTTC	CASSQDAIRVNEQFF
-	-	TRBJ1-1	TRBV7-9	TGTGCCAGCAGCTCCCGGGCCCCAACAGGGAACACTGAAGCTTTCTTT	CASSSRAPTGNTEAFF
TRBD1	-	TRBJ2-2	TRBV10-2	TGCGCCAGCCGTAGACAGGGGGACGGGGAGCTGTTTTTT	CASRRQGDGELFF
-	-	TRBJ2-2	TRBV6-6	TGTGCCAGCAGTTATTCGGGGGGCAGGAACACCGGGGAGCTGTTTTTT	CASSYSGGRNTGELFF
-	-	TRBJ1-5	TRBV18	TGTGCCAGCTCACTAACAACCGATAGCAATCAGCCCCAGCATTTT	CASSLTTDSNQPQHF
TRBD1	-	TRBJ1-2	TRBV24-1	TGTGCCACCAGTGCGCCAGGGGGGATAAACTATGGCTACACCTTC	CATSAPGGINYGYTF
-	-	TRBJ2-2	TRBV6-2/TRBV6-3	TGTGCCAGCAGTTACTCGAGAGTTCCCGGGGAGCTGTTTTTT	CASSYSRVPGELFF
TRBD1	-	TRBJ1-1	TRBV5-1	TGCGCCAGCAGCGAGGGACAGGGGGCCAACACTGAAGCTTTCTTT	CASSEGQGANTEAFF
TRBD2	-	TRBJ2-1	TRBV11-3	TGTGCCAGCAGCTTAGTAGCGGGACCCTACAATGAGCAGTTCTTC	CASSLVAGPYNEQFF
TRBD1	-	TRBJ1-4	TRBV27	TGTGCCAGCAGTTTAAGGCAGGGGGTTTATGAAAAACTGTTTTTT	CASSLRQGVYEKLFF
TRBD1	-	TRBJ1-5	TRBV4-1	TGCGCCAGCAGCCAAGTGGGACAGATGAATCAGCCCCAGCATTTT	CASSQVGQMNQPQHF
TRBD1	-	TRBJ2-3	TRBV18	TGTGCCAGCTCCCCAGACGGCAGGGGGAACACAGATACGCAGTATTTT	CASSPDGRGNTDTQYF
TRBD1	-	TRBJ2-3	TRBV19	TGTGCCAGTAGTCCGATCGGACAGGGCAGAGATACGCAGTATTTT	CASSPIGQGRDTQYF
TRBD2	once	TRBJ2-5	TRBV5-1	TGCGCCAGCAGCCTCCCCGGGACTAGCGGGGCGGGGACCCAGTACTTC	CASSLPGTSGAGTQYF
-	once	TRBJ1-1	TRBV9	TGTGCCAGCAGATCTGACAGCAACACTGAAGCTTTCTTT	CASRSDSNTEAFF
TRBD1	-	TRBJ1-5	TRBV28	TGTGCCAGCTACACCCTGGGACAGGGGAACGGTCAGCCCCAGCATTTT	CASYTLGQGNGQPQHF
TRBD1	-	TRBJ1-2	TRBV5-5	TGTGCCAGCAGCCAAGGACAGGGGAATAACTATGGCTACACCTTC	CASSQGQGNNYGYTF
-	-	TRBJ2-5	TRBV3-1/TRBV3-2	TGTGCCAGCAGATATGCAGAATGGGAGACCCAGTACTTC	CASRYAEWETQYF
TRBD1	-	TRBJ2-2	TRBV19	TGTGCCAGTAGTATTTGGACAGGGATGAACGGGGAGCTGTTTTTT	CASSIWTGMNGELFF